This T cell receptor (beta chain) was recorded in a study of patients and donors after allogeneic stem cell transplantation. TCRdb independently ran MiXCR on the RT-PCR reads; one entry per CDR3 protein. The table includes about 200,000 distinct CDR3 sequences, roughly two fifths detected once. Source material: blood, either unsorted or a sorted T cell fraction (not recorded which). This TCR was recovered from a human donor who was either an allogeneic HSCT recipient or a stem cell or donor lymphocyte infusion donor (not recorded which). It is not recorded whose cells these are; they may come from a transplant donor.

The CDR3 DNA sequence: TGCAGTGCTAGACCCCCCCTAACAGATACGCAGTATTTT. It encodes CSARPPLTDTQYF. This chain links TRBV20-1 with TRBJ2-3; no reliable D call. CDR1 is DFQATT and CDR2 is SNEGSKA in the germline V gene (reference sequence). Trimming left V 2 bases short and J 3 bases short, with 9 bases between. The CDR3 covers 13 residues.